A single sample gave rise to the 25 T cell receptor beta chains below, sequenced in a study of blood T cell repertoires in COVID-19 (TCRdb year 2020). Libraries were built with the immunoSEQ multiplex PCR assay. What TCRdb holds here is the immuneACCESS table cut down to in-frame rearrangements. Part of the clones is not present; checked against another copy, under half of the missing clones reflect an unresolved V gene, and the others are unexplained. A total of 25,000 to 35,000 clones appear in this sample, approximately 91% of them only once. The leading ten clones occupy approximately 9.6% of the sample. The material sequenced was peripheral blood. Receptors originate from a human donor with active COVID-19. The donor label of this sample is uncertain.

The V and J genes are TRBV27 and TRBJ2-7; 11 positions match TRBD2. The CDR3 length is 15 residues. CDR1 MNHEY and CDR2 SMNVEV come from the germline V gene (reference sequence). V shed 5 bases, J shed 2 bases, and the junction held 5 bases outside the gene matches. CDR3 nucleotide sequence: TGTGCCAGCAGTCCCCGACTAGCGGGGCCCTACGAGCAGTACTTC. Its protein is CASSPRLAGPYEQYF.

J is TRBJ1-1 and V is TRBV27; D may be TRBD1 (5 bases). This CDR3 has 14 residues. Trimming took 3 bases from V and 8 from J, leaving 16 bases between them. CDR1 and CDR2 (germline): MNHEY, SMNVEV (reference sequence). The CDR3 spells CASSLTLYRKEAFF. The DNA for the CDR3 is TGTGCCAGCAGTTTGACTTTGTACAGGAAAGAAGCTTTCTTT.

V is TRBV4-2 and J is TRBJ1-4, with 10 positions matching TRBD1. J was trimmed by 0 bases and V by 1 base; bases with no gene match: 5. Germline-derived CDR1 and CDR2 are LGHNA and YNFKEQ. The CDR3 length is 18 residues. In DNA, the CDR3 is TGTGCCAGCAGCCAAGCAGGACAGGGGGGACCAACTAATGAAAAACTGTTTTTT. Translation gives CASSQAGQGGPTNEKLFF.

This chain uses TRBV7-9 with TRBJ1-4, with TRBD1 matching over 9 bases. CDR1 is SEHNR and CDR2 is FQNEAQ in the germline V gene (reference sequence). CDR3 length: 17 residues. V trimming: 5 bases; J trimming: 2 bases; junction bases outside the gene matches: 9. The CDR3 sequence is CASSRADRGWTNEKLFF. The CDR3 DNA follows: TGTGCCAGCAGCCGCGCGGACAGGGGATGGACTAATGAAAAACTGTTTTTT.

The chain recombines TRBV18 with TRBJ1-1, with D perhaps TRBD1 (6 bases). The germline V gene encodes CDR1 KGHSH and CDR2 LQKENI. The CDR3 contains 13 residues. Trimming left V 1 base short and J 3 bases short, with 6 bases between. The CDR3, as DNA: TGTGCCAGCTCACCACAGGGGGACACTGAAGCTTTCTTT. Amino acids: CASSPQGDTEAFF.

The chain recombines TRBV28 with TRBJ2-3; tentative D call: TRBD2 (6 bases). The germline V gene encodes CDR1 MDHEN and CDR2 SYDVKM. The CDR3 is made up of 15 amino acids. V lost 3 bases and J 2 bases, leaving 12 bases between the germline ends. CDR3 sequence reads: CASSFASEPTDTQYF. As DNA, the CDR3 is TGTGCCAGCAGTTTCGCTAGCGAGCCCACAGATACGCAGTATTTT. Based on the CDR3 plus reference TRBV28 and TRBJ2-3, the full variable domain is DVKVTQSSRYLVKRTGEKVFLECVQDMDHENMFWYRQDPGLGLRLIYFSYDVKMKEKGDIPEGYSVSREKKERFSLILESASTNQTSMYLCASSFASEPTDTQYFGPGTRLTVL.

This clone occurred once. The rearrangement joins TRBV11-2 to TRBJ2-5; the D gene is possibly TRBD2 (5 bases). V gave up 1 base and J gave up 5 bases, with 11 bases separating them. This CDR3 region has 14 residues. Germline V gene sequence: CDR1 SGHAT, CDR2 FQNNGV. In nucleotides, the CDR3 is TGTGCCAGCAGCTTAGGAGGCGGGTCGGAGACCCAGTACTTC. This codes for CASSLGGGSETQYF.

Here the CDR3 reads CASSLVGGQGNGYTF. The CDR3 nucleotides read TGTGCCAGCAGCTTAGTTGGCGGACAGGGAAATGGCTACACCTTC. This chain links TRBV7-9 with TRBJ1-2; TRBD1 matches at 8 bases. CDR3 length equals 15 residues. Germline V lookup: CDR1 SEHNR, CDR2 FQNEAQ (reference sequence). With V trimmed by 1 base and J by 6 bases, 7 bases remained unmatched.

V is TRBV29-1 and J is TRBJ2-7; possibly TRBD1 for D (5 bases). The CDR3 is 14 amino acids. The V end lost 3 bases, the J end lost 2 bases, and 14 bases lay between the germline ends. Germline V gene lookup returns CDR1 SQVTM and CDR2 ANQGSEA. The chain's CDR3 is CSVEPAEGAYEQYF. DNA for the CDR3: TGCAGCGTTGAGCCCGCAGAAGGGGCCTACGAGCAGTACTTC.

CDR3 loop: CASSLGTGKGNEQFF. The CDR3 nucleotides read TGTGCCAGCAGCTTGGGGACAGGGAAGGGGAATGAGCAGTTCTTC. This chain joins TRBV5-4 and TRBJ2-1; 8 bases line up with TRBD1. J was trimmed by 7 bases and V by 0 bases; bases with no gene match: 6. Germline assignment: CDR1 SGHNT and CDR2 YYREEE (reference sequence). CDR3 size: 15 residues.

The CDR3 DNA follows: TGCAGCGTTGAAGTGGAGGGACGGAGCTCTGGAAACACCATATATTTT. Encoded protein: CSVEVEGRSSGNTIYF. The chain links TRBV29-1 to TRBJ1-3, with a tentative D call TRBD1 (5 bases). Germline values: CDR1 SQVTM, CDR2 ANQGSEA. V was clipped by 1 base and J by 0 bases, with 13 bases between them. The length of the CDR3 is 16 residues.

The V and J genes are TRBV18 and TRBJ2-7; 14 bases are shared with TRBD2. The CDR3 consists of 17 residues. The junction had 9 bases not matched to a gene; V was cut back by 3 bases and J by 5 bases. Per the germline V gene, CDR1 is KGHSH and CDR2 is LQKENI. The CDR3 DNA reads as TGTGCCAGCTCACCCTATCGTGGGACTAGCGGGAGTAACGAGCAGTACTTC. Translating it yields CASSPYRGTSGSNEQYF. Variable domain in full (rest from reference TRBV18 and TRBJ2-7): NAGVMQNPRHLVRRRGQEARLRCSPMKGHSHVYWYRQLPEEGLKFMVYLQKENIIDESGMPKERFSAEFPKEGPSILRIQQVVRGDSAAYFCASSPYRGTSGSNEQYFGPGTRLTVT.

This clone appeared a few times. The V gene is TRBV18, the J gene TRBJ2-7; TRBD1 agrees at 8 bases. The CDR3 consists of 15 residues. CDR1 KGHSH and CDR2 LQKENI come from the germline V gene. V was pared by 1 base and J by 6 bases, with 8 bases of the junction left unmatched. This chain's CDR3 is CASSPQTGGRLEQYF. The CDR3 bases are TGTGCCAGCTCACCACAAACAGGGGGGCGTCTCGAGCAGTACTTC.

This clone was recorded once. This chain's CDR3 is CASSQEVGTGGSYEQYF. Here the CDR3 DNA reads TGCGCCAGCAGCCAAGAAGTTGGGACAGGGGGCTCCTACGAGCAGTACTTC. The chain has TRBV4-1 and TRBJ2-7; 11 bases fit TRBD1. The CDR3 spans 17 residues. V lost 0 bases and J lost 0; bases outside the gene matches: 4. Germline loops: CDR1 MGHRA, CDR2 YSYEKL.

V usage is TRBV4-1 and J usage is TRBJ1-4; 7 bases are shared with TRBD1. CDR1 is MGHRA and CDR2 is YSYEKL in the germline V gene. V shed 8 bases and J 9 bases; nucleotides not matched to a gene: 15. The CDR3 runs 15 residues. In DNA form, the CDR3 reads TGCGCCAGCCGAAATGTTGGGGACAGATCACAAAAACTGTTTTTT. Translating it yields CASRNVGDRSQKLFF.

The chain carries TRBV28 and TRBJ1-4, with a possible D match to TRBD1 (6 bases). This CDR3 is 17 amino acids long. Trimming pared 1 base from V and 6 bases from J, leaving 18 bases between. The germline CDR1 and CDR2 sequences are MDHEN and SYDVKM. CDR3 loop: CASSLYPEQGSDEKLFF. CDR3 DNA sequence: TGTGCCAGCAGTTTATACCCCGAACAGGGATCGGATGAAAAACTGTTTTTT.

The V and J genes are TRBV27 and TRBJ1-1; D ambiguous. Looked up from germline, CDR1 is MNHEY and CDR2 is SMNVEV (reference sequence). Trimming took 5 bases from V and 6 from J, leaving 16 bases between them. The length of the CDR3 is 14 residues. The chain's CDR3 is CASSPGDLFAEAFF. CDR3 nucleotide sequence: TGTGCCAGCAGTCCCGGGGATTTGTTCGCTGAAGCTTTCTTT.

This chain connects TRBV30 to TRBJ2-1, with 11 positions matching TRBD2. V lost 1 base, J lost 7 bases, and 12 bases stayed unmatched. Germline loops: CDR1 GTSNPN, CDR2 SVGIG (reference sequence). This CDR3 contains 17 residues. CDR3 sequence: CAWSDGGSGRARNEQFF. CDR3 coding DNA: TGTGCCTGGAGTGATGGGGGTAGCGGGAGGGCCAGGAATGAGCAGTTCTTC.

J is TRBJ2-7 and V is TRBV6-5, with D perhaps matching TRBD1 (5 bases). V gave up 6 bases and J gave up 7 bases, with 19 bases separating them. Germline V lookup: CDR1 MNHEY, CDR2 SVGAGI. This CDR3 has 14 residues. DNA for the CDR3: TGTGCCAGCAGCCGACAGTCATCCTTTGTGGAGCAGTACTTC. Its translation: CASSRQSSFVEQYF.

The chain couples TRBV2 to TRBJ1-5; 12 bases align to TRBD1. CDR3 length: 15 amino acids. Germline-derived CDR1 and CDR2 are SNHLY and FYNNEI. V was clipped by 5 bases and J by 8 bases; unmatched bases: 7. CDR3 loop: CASSQGQGAPKPQHF. The CDR3 nucleotides read TGTGCCAGCAGTCAGGGACAGGGGGCCCCTAAGCCCCAGCATTTT.

This sequence joins TRBV30 and TRBJ2-7; D not certain. V lost 0 bases to trimming and J lost 0 bases, with 18 bases between them. This CDR3 has 17 residues. In germline, CDR1 is GTSNPN, CDR2 SVGIG (reference sequence). The CDR3 nucleotides read TGTGCCTGGAGTGTACTAAAAGGTTCCGGCTTCTCCTACGAGCAGTACTTC. As protein: CAWSVLKGSGFSYEQYF.

V usage is TRBV25-1 and J usage is TRBJ2-3; TRBD2 matches at 9 bases. With 4 bases clipped from V and 1 base from J, the junction kept 6 bases outside the gene matches. The length of the CDR3 is 16 residues. The V gene's germline CDR1 is MGHDK and CDR2 SYGVNS. DNA of the CDR3: TGTGCCAGCAGTGGAAGCGGGGGGCCTCGCACAGATACGCAGTATTTT. Protein product: CASSGSGGPRTDTQYF.

The chain joins TRBV24-1 to TRBJ1-5; D may be TRBD1 (5 bases). Per germline, CDR1 KGHDR and CDR2 SFDVKD. Trimming took 9 bases from V and 2 from J, leaving 13 bases between them. The CDR3 contains 14 residues. DNA for the CDR3: TGTGCCACCGAGGGCGGGGCTGGCAATCAGCCCCAGCATTTT. This translates into CATEGGAGNQPQHF.

V gene TRBV24-1 combines with J gene TRBJ2-5; 9 bases line up with TRBD1. The J segment lost 2 bases and the V segment lost 5 bases, leaving 8 bases of the junction unmatched. Looked up from germline, CDR1 is KGHDR and CDR2 is SFDVKD. This CDR3 is built from 16 residues. CDR3 protein: CATSGTQGALQETQYF. DNA for the CDR3: TGTGCCACCAGTGGTACACAGGGGGCGTTACAAGAGACCCAGTACTTC.

The chain has TRBV10-3 and TRBJ1-2; 10 positions match TRBD1. The CDR3 is 16 residues long. The V gene end was trimmed by 4 bases and the J gene end by 3 bases; junction bases not matched to a gene: 8. Germline CDR1 and CDR2: ENHRY and SYGVKD. Here the CDR3 reads CAISARGQGEDYGYTF. In nucleotides, the CDR3 is TGTGCCATCAGTGCAAGAGGACAGGGGGAGGACTATGGCTACACCTTC.